Included here is one T cell receptor (beta chain) sequence, with context. Its specific antigen is unknown. Per-base qualities were not stored, and no clone one base away is much larger. The data stem from a study of CD8+ T cells in alopecia areata (dated 2018 in TCRdb). For the study in its entirety: In both human patients and the C3H/HeJ mouse model, the study applied high-throughput TCRbeta sequencing to look at T cell clonal expansion in alopecia areata. In humans, TCRbeta sequencing was performed on scalp tissue and on sorted CD4+ and CD8+ peripheral blood T cells from healthy controls and from patients with patchy or totalis/universalis alopecia areata. Scalp clonality was compared across normal scalp (n=4), patchy alopecia areata scalp (n=8), and alopecia totalis/universalis scalp (n=8). TCRbeta CDR3 regions were amplified by immunoSEQ multiplex PCR with 35 Vbeta forward and 13 Jbeta reverse primers. The RNA source kit depended on sample type: the PAXgene miRNA kit for fixed scalp, the miRNeasy kit for PBMCs, and the RNeasy kit for mouse skin.

The library was made by the immunoSEQ multiplex PCR assay. RNA was extracted from all samples and reverse transcribed into cDNA as template for TCR sequencing. SuperScript III was used to make first-strand cDNA, primed with a 2:1 mix of oligo-dT and random hexamers. Amplification bias was assessed with a synthetic immune receptor repertoire, and residual bias was removed computationally. As for the authors' bioinformatics: Raw reads were preprocessed for error removal, and CDR3 was defined according to IMGT conventions as running from the conserved cysteine to phenylalanine. Clonality was computed by normalizing Shannon entropy by log2 of the number of productive unique TCRs and subtracting the result from 1. CD4 or CD8 identity of scalp clones was inferred by cross-referencing scalp TCRbeta sequences with sorted blood CD4 and CD8 repertoires. TCRdb mirrors the immuneACCESS table, restricted to in-frame sequences. Some clones are absent from its copies; in checked studies, under half trace to an unresolved V gene, and the reason for the others is unknown. The D gene and trimming were derived from the DNA, and the V and J assignments and clone size from that table. Counted in this sample were about 150,000 clones; 50% to 60% of them appeared once. About 4.3% of the sample lies in the top ten.

PBMCs were isolated by density centrifugation and stained for CD3, CD4 and CD8, after which CD4+ and CD8+ T cells were sorted on a FACSAria. Scalp biopsies and blood samples were provided by unaffected controls. General findings and caveats noted by the study authors: Shared TCR sequences between patients were less evident than in mice, which may be partly attributable to HLA diversity in the patient population. Scalp TCR repertoire analysis is complicated because resident alphabeta T cells in normal human skin are also sequenced, whereas mouse skin is dominated by gammadelta T cells. Higher clonality and more expanded CD8+ clones were observed in lesional scalp than in normal scalp, particularly in alopecia totalis/universalis, a finding suggestive of antigenic drive.

Specimen: CD4+ T cells sorted from blood. The sequence came from a human donor in good health.

The CDR3 protein is CASSYSSGEAFF. Read as DNA, the sequence is TGTGCCAGCAGTTACTCGTCGGGGGAAGCTTTCTTT. Recombination connected TRBV6-5 to TRBJ1-1; no confident D gene assignment can be made. Based on the germline V gene, the CDR1 and CDR2 sequences are MNHEY and SVGAGI. The CDR3 has 12 amino acids, counting the end cysteine and phenylalanine. Only the CDR3 DNA is retained, 36 bases long and in frame from the first base. Cut back by 0 bases and 8 bases, the V and J ends lie 7 bases apart.